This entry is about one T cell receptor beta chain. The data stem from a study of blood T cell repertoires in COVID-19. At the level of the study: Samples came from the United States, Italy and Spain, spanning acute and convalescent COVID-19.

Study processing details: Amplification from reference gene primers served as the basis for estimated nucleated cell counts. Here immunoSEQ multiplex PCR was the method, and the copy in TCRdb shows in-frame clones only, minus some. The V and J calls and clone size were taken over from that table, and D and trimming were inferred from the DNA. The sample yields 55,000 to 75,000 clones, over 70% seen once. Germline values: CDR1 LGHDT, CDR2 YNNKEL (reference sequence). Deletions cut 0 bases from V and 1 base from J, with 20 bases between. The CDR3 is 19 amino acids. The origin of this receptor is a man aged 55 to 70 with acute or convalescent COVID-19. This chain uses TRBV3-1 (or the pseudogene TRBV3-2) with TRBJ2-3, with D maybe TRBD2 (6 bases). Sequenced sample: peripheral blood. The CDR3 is CASSQDWFSDWGGTDTQYF. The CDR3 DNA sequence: TGTGCCAGCAGCCAAGATTGGTTTAGCGACTGGGGGGGCACAGATACGCAGTATTTT.